A single T cell receptor beta chain is shown here with its context. The antigen is unknown. The method was immunoSEQ multiplex PCR; TCRdb's version includes in-frame clones alone and lacks a portion of them. The table lists some 20,000 clones, 85% to 90% of them singletons. The CDR3 spans 14 residues. V lost 4 bases, J lost 0 bases, and 8 bases lay in between. CDR1 is SGDLS, CDR2 YYNGEE, per germline. This sample was taken from a study of PD-L1 blockade in urothelial cancer. Study-wide findings and caveats: In blood sampled pretreatment, TCR clonality below the median predicted better survival.

Sequenced material: PBMCs, taken around atezolizumab (anti-PD-L1) treatment. The gene calls are TRBV9 and TRBJ1-3; no clear D gene. This clonotype was sampled from a man aged 45 to 65 with urothelial cancer. CDR3 DNA: TGTGCCAGCAGCCCCGGGAGCTCTGGAAACACCATATATTTT. It codes for CASSPGSSGNTIYF.